These 30 T cell receptor beta chains share one sample of origin, sequenced in a study of glioma-infiltrating T cells after dendritic cell vaccination. TCRdb's table, derived via immunoSEQ multiplex PCR, lists solely in-frame clones and lacks some. The table records about 95,000 clones, roughly 84% of them present only once. The material was blood, obtained before dendritic cell vaccination. These receptors all come from a human donor with glioblastoma.

This clone was seen only a few times. This chain joins TRBV5-1 and TRBJ1-3; 7 bases align to TRBD1. V lost 4 bases to trimming and J lost 0 bases; unmatched junction nucleotides: 7. Germline V gene sequence: CDR1 SGHRS, CDR2 YFSETQ. The CDR3 covers 16 residues. The DNA for the CDR3 is TGCGCCAGCAGCCTCGGACAGGCCCACTCTGGAAACACCATATATTTT. Amino acid sequence: CASSLGQAHSGNTIYF.

This clone has just one count. The rearrangement joins TRBV9 to TRBJ2-2, with TRBD2 matching 7 bases. The CDR3 spans 14 residues. Germline CDR1 SGDLS, CDR2 YYNGEE. Trimming cost V 5 bases and J 6 bases; bases outside gene matches: 7. The CDR3 bases are TGTGCCAGCAGAAACACGGGAGGAGCCGGGGAGCTGTTTTTT. Its translation: CASRNTGGAGELFF.

V usage is TRBV7-2 and J usage is TRBJ2-1, with 8 nucleotides matching TRBD2. Germline CDR1 reads SGHTA; CDR2 reads FQGNSA. The trim removed 0 bases at V and 6 bases at J, leaving 4 bases unmatched. The CDR3 covers 15 residues. CDR3 sequence: CASSLAASGLNEQFF. CDR3 coding DNA: TGTGCCAGCAGCTTAGCGGCTAGCGGGCTCAATGAGCAGTTCTTC.

This clone was found a few times. J is TRBJ1-2 and V is TRBV29-1; D may be TRBD1 (6 bases). The germline CDR1 and CDR2 sequences are SQVTM and ANQGSEA. V was cut by 6 bases and J by 6 bases, with 17 bases left in between. The length of the CDR3 is 13 residues. CDR3 sequence reads: CSVLMQGLDGYTF. As DNA, the CDR3 is TGCAGCGTGTTGATGCAGGGGTTGGATGGCTACACCTTC.

This rearrangement joins TRBV6-6 to TRBJ2-7, with a weak D call TRBD1 (6 bases). From germline, CDR1 is MNHNY and CDR2 SVGAGI (reference sequence). The CDR3 contains 13 residues. The ends were cut back, 8 bases at V and 2 bases at J, with 13 bases in the middle. The CDR3 is CASRLQGPYEQYF. CDR3 DNA sequence: TGTGCCAGCCGATTACAGGGACCCTACGAGCAGTACTTC.

The V gene is TRBV5-6, the J gene TRBJ1-2, with D unresolved. V was shortened by 0 bases and J by 5 bases, with 5 bases between the two germline ends. Germline-derived CDR1 and CDR2 are SGHDT and YYEEEE. The CDR3 loop spans 12 amino acids. DNA of the CDR3: TGTGCCAGCAGCTTGGAGCCATATGGCTACACCTTC. Its protein is CASSLEPYGYTF.

The CDR3 DNA reads as TGTGCCAGCAGCGCCGGGACAGGGAATGCCTACGAGCAGTACTTC. It translates to CASSAGTGNAYEQYF. V and J are TRBV7-6 and TRBJ2-7, with TRBD1 matching 9 bases. The CDR3 has 15 amino acids. Trimming at V came to 5 bases and at J to 2 bases, leaving 7 bases not matched to a gene. Germline V lookup: CDR1 SGHVS, CDR2 FNYEAQ.

The V gene is TRBV4-1, the J gene TRBJ1-4; TRBD1 agrees at 7 bases. The germline V gene encodes CDR1 MGHRA and CDR2 YSYEKL. The CDR3 is 13 amino acids. V lost 1 base and J lost 10; bases outside the gene matches: 3. As DNA, the CDR3 is TGCGCCAGCAGCCAAGGGGACAGCCGAAAACTGTTTTTT. It yields the protein CASSQGDSRKLFF.

V usage is TRBV4-2 and J usage is TRBJ2-3, with 9 bases aligning to TRBD2. The CDR3 is 16 amino acids. Germline CDR1 is LGHNA and CDR2 is YNFKEQ. V shed 1 base and J 4 bases; nucleotides not matched to a gene: 6. The CDR3 DNA reads as TGTGCCAGCAGCCAAGGACTAGCGGAGCAGTCAGATACGCAGTATTTT. Its translation is CASSQGLAEQSDTQYF.

The rearrangement uses TRBV5-4 and TRBJ1-2; D remains ambiguous. V was clipped by 4 bases and J by 3 bases, with 16 bases between them. This CDR3 is 15 amino acids long. The germline V gene encodes CDR1 SGHNT and CDR2 YYREEE (reference sequence). The CDR3 region is CASSREASRDYGYTF. In DNA, the CDR3 is TGTGCCAGCAGCCGGGAGGCCTCCCGGGACTATGGCTACACCTTC.

The J gene is TRBJ2-1, the V gene TRBV4-2, with D possibly matching TRBD2 (6 bases). The CDR3 runs to 17 residues. Between the trimmed V and J ends, which lost 0 bases and 1 base, there was a span of 13 bases. Germline CDR1 and CDR2: LGHNA and YNFKEQ. CDR3: CASSQDGGGPSYNEQFF. The CDR3 DNA sequence: TGTGCCAGCAGCCAAGATGGGGGAGGCCCTTCCTACAATGAGCAGTTCTTC.

The chain couples TRBV7-2 to TRBJ2-7, with 7 bases lining up with TRBD2. Germline CDR1 and CDR2: SGHTA and FQGNSA. After removal of 2 bases from V and 3 bases from J, the junction contained 13 bases not matched to a gene. The CDR3 length is 17 residues. CDR3 sequence: CASSLQSRGLSIYEQYF. As DNA, the CDR3 is TGTGCCAGCAGCTTACAATCTCGGGGACTAAGCATCTACGAGCAGTACTTC.

The J gene is TRBJ2-3, the V gene TRBV6-6, with TRBD1 matching 12 bases. The CDR3 length is 16 residues. After removal of 6 bases from V and 2 bases from J, the junction contained 6 bases not matched to a gene. Germline V lookup: CDR1 MNHNY, CDR2 SVGAGI (reference sequence). CDR3 protein: CASRPGQGAPTDTQYF. CDR3 bases: TGTGCCAGCAGACCGGGACAGGGGGCCCCCACAGATACGCAGTATTTT.

In this sample, this clone turned up once. The chain combines TRBV7-2 with TRBJ2-2, with 7 bases lining up with TRBD1. CDR1 SGHTA and CDR2 FQGNSA come from the germline V gene. The CDR3 has 13 residues. Trimming took 7 bases from V and 6 from J; bases not matched to a gene: 5. The CDR3 DNA reads TGTGCCAGCACCGACAGGGCCCCCGGGGAGCTGTTTTTT. Its protein is CASTDRAPGELFF.

There are a few counts of this clone. V usage is TRBV18 and J usage is TRBJ1-3, with 7 bases that match TRBD1. Trimming took 2 bases from V and 1 from J; bases not matched to a gene: 2. Germline V lookup: CDR1 KGHSH, CDR2 LQKENI. This CDR3 region has 15 residues. In DNA, the CDR3 is TGTGCCAGCTCACCAATGACAGGGTCTGGAAACACCATATATTTT. It translates to CASSPMTGSGNTIYF. The variable domain in full, completed from reference TRBV18 and TRBJ1-3, reads NAGVMQNPRHLVRRRGQEARLRCSPMKGHSHVYWYRQLPEEGLKFMVYLQKENIIDESGMPKERFSAEFPKEGPSILRIQQVVRGDSAAYFCASSPMTGSGNTIYFGEGSWLTVV.

The chain links TRBV7-2 to TRBJ2-7; no reliable D call. The CDR3 runs to 12 residues. Per germline, CDR1 SGHTA and CDR2 FQGNSA. The V end lost 6 bases, the J end lost 4 bases, and 10 bases lay between the germline ends. The CDR3 spells CASSSARYEQYF. DNA for the CDR3: TGTGCCAGCAGTTCTGCTCGGTACGAGCAGTACTTC. The variable domain in full, completed from reference TRBV7-2 and TRBJ2-7, reads GAGVSQSPSNKVTEKGKDVELRCDPISGHTALYWYRQSLGQGLEFLIYFQGNSAPDKSGLPSDRFSAERTGGSVSTLTIQRTQQEDSAVYLCASSSARYEQYFGPGTRLTVT.

This chain connects TRBV5-4 to TRBJ1-3; D might be TRBD1 (6 bases). In germline, CDR1 is SGHNT, CDR2 YYREEE (reference sequence). CDR3 length: 16 amino acids. V gave up 3 bases and J gave up 0 bases, with 13 bases separating them. CDR3 amino acids: CASSSQGLLSGNTIYF. The CDR3 DNA sequence: TGTGCCAGCAGCTCCCAGGGGCTACTCTCTGGAAACACCATATATTTT.

This clone was detected a few times. The DNA of the CDR3 is TGTGCCAGCAGCCCAAGCATGAACACTGAAGCTTTCTTT. The encoded protein is CASSPSMNTEAFF. The chain uses TRBV7-2 and TRBJ1-1; D not certain. Germline V gene lookup returns CDR1 SGHTA and CDR2 FQGNSA. The CDR3 totals 13 residues. The ends were cut back, 5 bases at V and 0 bases at J, with 7 bases in the middle.

The table lists this clone with a count of one. The V and J genes are TRBV28 and TRBJ1-2; 9 nucleotides match TRBD1. The CDR3 totals 16 residues. Germline trimming cut 1 base from V and 8 bases from J; bases unmatched to any gene: 11. CDR1 and CDR2 from the germline V gene are MDHEN and SYDVKM. DNA for the CDR3: TGTGCCAGCAGTTTATTTTCCCGGGGACAGGGCGGGGGCTACACCTTC. It yields the protein CASSLFSRGQGGGYTF.

CDR3 nucleotides: TGCGCCAGCAGCCAAGTCCGGGAGAGTCCCTACGAGCAGTACTTC. Translating it yields CASSQVRESPYEQYF. The genes are TRBV4-3 and TRBJ2-7, with D possibly TRBD2 on 6 matching bases. Trimming cost V 1 base and J 2 bases, with 12 bases left between them. CDR1 is LGHNA, CDR2 YSLEER, per germline. The CDR3 runs to 15 residues.

The J gene is TRBJ2-7, the V gene TRBV5-1; 9 positions match TRBD2. Germline CDR1 is SGHRS and CDR2 is YFSETQ. This CDR3 comprises 14 residues. Trimming cost V 1 base and J 5 bases; bases outside gene matches: 4. This CDR3 reads CASSLRQREDEQYF. The CDR3 DNA reads TGCGCCAGCAGCTTGCGCCAGCGGGAGGACGAGCAGTACTTC.

The CDR3 protein is CASSVAGGPPSSYNEQFF. In nucleotides, the CDR3 is TGTGCCAGCAGCGTAGCGGGAGGCCCGCCCAGCTCCTACAATGAGCAGTTCTTC. The chain recombines TRBV9 with TRBJ2-1; TRBD2 matches 7 bases. The CDR3 contains 18 residues. Germline V CDR1 and CDR2: SGDLS, YYNGEE. V shed 0 bases, J shed 0 bases, and the junction held 9 bases outside the gene matches.

The table lists this clone with a count of one. The V call is TRBV5-4, the J call TRBJ1-1; perhaps TRBD1 as D (5 bases). V was clipped by 0 bases and J by 1 base, with 7 bases between them. Germline V gene sequence: CDR1 SGHNT, CDR2 YYREEE (reference sequence). The CDR3 is 14 residues long. CDR3 sequence (DNA): TGTGCCAGCAGCTTGGAGCAGGGGAACACTGAAGCTTTCTTT. Amino acids: CASSLEQGNTEAFF. The full variable domain, with the rest looked up from reference TRBV5-4 and TRBJ1-1, is ETGVTQSPTHLIKTRGQQVTLRCSSQSGHNTVSWYQQALGQGPQFIFQYYREEENGRGNFPPRFSGLQFPNYSSELNVNALELDDSALYLCASSLEQGNTEAFFGQGTRLTVV.

The rearrangement links TRBV2 to TRBJ2-2; TRBD1 might be the D (6 bases). The CDR3 runs 15 residues. With 6 bases removed from V and 0 bases from J, the gap between germline ends came to 11 bases. Germline V gene sequence: CDR1 SNHLY, CDR2 FYNNEI. CDR3 in DNA: TGTGCCAGCAGCGAGAACAGGGCGAACACCGGGGAGCTGTTTTTT. This encodes CASSENRANTGELFF.

The chain employs TRBV27 and TRBJ2-3; TRBD2 agrees at 8 bases. This CDR3 region has 17 residues. The V and J ends lost 3 bases and 3 bases, in that order; junction bases with no gene match: 11. Looked up from germline, CDR1 is MNHEY and CDR2 is SMNVEV (reference sequence). CDR3 amino acids: CASSLIAGPGGTDTQYF. In DNA, the CDR3 is TGTGCCAGCAGTTTGATAGCGGGGCCCGGGGGGACAGATACGCAGTATTTT.

The chain is built from TRBV7-3 and TRBJ1-1; D uncertain. The CDR3 covers 13 residues. Germline V gives CDR1 SGHTA, CDR2 FQGTGA. Trimming left V 3 bases short and J 0 bases short, with 5 bases between. The CDR3 here is CASSFMLNTEAFF. CDR3 sequence (DNA): TGTGCCAGCAGCTTTATGTTGAACACTGAAGCTTTCTTT. Using reference TRBV7-3 and TRBJ1-1 for the parts outside the CDR3, the full variable domain is GAGVSQTPSNKVTEKGKYVELRCDPISGHTALYWYRQSLGQGPEFLIYFQGTGAADDSGLPNDRFFAVRPEGSVSTLKIQRTERGDSAVYLCASSFMLNTEAFFGQGTRLTVV.

This clone was counted between two and nine times. V and J are TRBV2 and TRBJ1-1; a weak D match, TRBD1 (5 bases). Germline CDR1 is SNHLY and CDR2 is FYNNEI. This CDR3 has 17 residues. V lost 4 bases to trimming and J lost 1 base, with 19 bases between them. CDR3 residues: CASSVTDLVGANTEAFF. CDR3 coding DNA: TGTGCCAGCAGTGTTACTGACCTTGTTGGGGCGAACACTGAAGCTTTCTTT.

This clone was seen once. The rearrangement links TRBV6-5 to TRBJ2-1, with D possibly matching TRBD2 (7 bases). The CDR3 contains 15 residues. With 8 bases removed from V and 2 bases from J, the gap between germline ends came to 16 bases. Germline V lookup: CDR1 MNHEY, CDR2 SVGAGI. CDR3 bases: TGTGCCAGCTTGGAGGGGGGGGCCCCCTACAATGAGCAGTTCTTC. As protein: CASLEGGAPYNEQFF.

There are a few counts of this clone. V usage is TRBV30 and J usage is TRBJ2-7; 8 nucleotides match TRBD2. The CDR3 is 14 amino acids. Germline V CDR1 and CDR2: GTSNPN, SVGIG (reference sequence). The junction had 9 bases not matched to a gene; V was cut back by 2 bases and J by 6 bases. CDR3 in amino acids: CAWSPLAGPSEQYF. In nucleotides, the CDR3 is TGTGCCTGGAGTCCTTTAGCGGGGCCCTCCGAGCAGTACTTC.

CDR3 coding DNA: TGTGCCAGCAGTATAAGGGACAGGGTAAGGACTGAAGCTTTCTTT. It translates to CASSIRDRVRTEAFF. The rearrangement links TRBV27 to TRBJ1-1, with 9 bases lining up with TRBD1. The V gene end was trimmed by 5 bases and the J gene end by 5 bases; junction bases not matched to a gene: 9. Germline V gives CDR1 MNHEY, CDR2 SMNVEV (reference sequence). CDR3 length: 15 amino acids.